This T cell receptor (beta chain) comes out of a study of shared clonotypes between healthy human individuals. Background on the study: Aged between 18 and 49, the donors were a couple of women and a few men.

In regard to this clone: This CDR3 is also generated by other DNA sequences in the sample.

At deep level, the assay was performed. Several immunoSEQ plates held equal portions of the genomic DNA taken from each subset. Assay: immunoSEQ multiplex PCR; the TCRdb copy retains only in-frame clones and omits some. The data contain some 480,000 clones, roughly 85% of them singletons. There were only Caucasian adults among the donors, and all lived in Nashville, Tennessee. The CDR3 extends over 14 amino acids. The germline gives CDR1 MNHEY, CDR2 SVGAGI. V was pared by 6 bases and J by 0 bases, with 12 bases between. The sequence derives from a woman between 35 and 50 years old in good health. Some clones in this sample may be carry-over from other donors' samples. V gene TRBV6-5 combines with J gene TRBJ2-7; D is perhaps TRBD2 (5 bases). Specimen: PBMCs. In DNA form, the CDR3 reads TGTGCCAGCAGACGGACTGGTAGCTCCTACGAGCAGTACTTC. This translates into CASRRTGSSYEQYF.